The 26 T cell receptor beta chains below come from one sample, sequenced in a study of OX40 agonist ivuxolimab in advanced cancers. Sequencing used immunoSEQ multiplex PCR; TCRdb keeps in-frame clones, though not all of them. The sample consists of about 98,000 clones, approximately 90% of them appearing once. The sample here was CD4+ or CD8+ T cells sorted from blood, taken in a trial of the OX40 agonist ivuxolimab. The origin of the receptors is an adult with an advanced solid tumor such as melanoma, head and neck, liver or kidney cancer.

The J gene is TRBJ2-7, the V gene TRBV6-1; 7 bases map to TRBD1. Trimming at V came to 7 bases and at J to 2 bases, leaving 5 bases not matched to a gene. The CDR3 length is 13 residues. The germline CDR1 and CDR2 sequences are MNHNS and SASEGT. CDR3 bases: TGTGCCAGCACTCGGACAGGACCCTACGAGCAGTACTTC. This sequence encodes CASTRTGPYEQYF.

This chain connects TRBV28 to TRBJ2-7; TRBD2 might be the D (6 bases). Germline V CDR1 and CDR2: MDHEN, SYDVKM. CDR3 size: 15 residues. Trimming removed 2 bases from V and 0 bases from J, with 11 bases in between. The CDR3 DNA reads as TGTGCCAGCAGTTTACCCACCGGGGGCTCCTACGAGCAGTACTTC. Translation gives CASSLPTGGSYEQYF. Looking up the rest from reference TRBV28 and TRBJ2-7 gives the full variable domain: DVKVTQSSRYLVKRTGEKVFLECVQDMDHENMFWYRQDPGLGLRLIYFSYDVKMKEKGDIPEGYSVSREKKERFSLILESASTNQTSMYLCASSLPTGGSYEQYFGPGTRLTVT.

This clone was seen a few times. This chain links TRBV2 with TRBJ1-4, with a possible D match to TRBD1 (5 bases). CDR3 size: 13 residues. The V end was cut by 7 bases, the J end by 0 bases, with 6 bases between. CDR1 and CDR2 from the germline V gene are SNHLY and FYNNEI. In DNA form, the CDR3 reads TGTGCCAGCAAGACAGCAACTAATGAAAAACTGTTTTTT. Translated, it gives CASKTATNEKLFF.

This chain joins TRBV10-3 and TRBJ2-1, with 11 bases identical to TRBD1. The V segment lost 2 bases and the J segment 4 bases; nucleotides outside the gene matches: 4. This CDR3 comprises 16 residues. Germline V gene sequence: CDR1 ENHRY, CDR2 SYGVKD. In DNA form, the CDR3 reads TGTGCCATCAGTGAGGGCGGGACAGGGGGATACAATGAGCAGTTCTTC. The encoded protein is CAISEGGTGGYNEQFF.

The J gene is TRBJ1-5, the V gene TRBV7-9; tentative D call: TRBD1 (5 bases). Per the germline V gene, CDR1 is SEHNR and CDR2 is FQNEAQ (reference sequence). The CDR3 runs to 15 residues. Trimming stripped 4 bases from V and 0 bases from J, with 10 bases between. Written as DNA, the CDR3 is TGTGCCAGCAGCTCTGACAGAAATAGCAATCAGCCCCAGCATTTT. Its translation: CASSSDRNSNQPQHF.

V gene TRBV5-1 combines with J gene TRBJ2-7; D could derive from TRBD1 or TRBD2 (5 bases each). The germline gives CDR1 SGHRS, CDR2 YFSETQ. Trimming stripped 0 bases from V and 3 bases from J, with 7 bases between. The CDR3 runs to 13 residues. CDR3 loop: CASSLDGGYEQYF. DNA of the CDR3: TGCGCCAGCAGCTTGGATGGGGGCTACGAGCAGTACTTC.

This clone was seen a few times. The chain couples TRBV18 to TRBJ1-6; tentative D call: TRBD1 (5 bases). The CDR3 runs to 16 residues. Germline V gives CDR1 KGHSH, CDR2 LQKENI. The V and J ends lost 2 bases and 5 bases respectively, with 13 bases between them. The CDR3 bases are TGTGCCAGCTCACCAATGAGTGGGGGGGATAATTCACCCCTCCACTTT. This sequence encodes CASSPMSGGDNSPLHF. The whole variable domain, filled in from reference TRBV18 and TRBJ1-6, reads NAGVMQNPRHLVRRRGQEARLRCSPMKGHSHVYWYRQLPEEGLKFMVYLQKENIIDESGMPKERFSAEFPKEGPSILRIQQVVRGDSAAYFCASSPMSGGDNSPLHFGNGTRLTVT.

Turning to this clone: Other DNA sequences in this specimen translate into the identical CDR3. The V gene is TRBV7-2, the J gene TRBJ1-3; no definite D call. This CDR3 has 12 amino acids. The germline gives CDR1 SGHTA, CDR2 FQGNSA. V was pared by 5 bases and J by 5 bases, with 7 bases between. CDR3 in amino acids: CASSLERNTIYF. The CDR3 bases are TGTGCCAGCAGCCTCGAAAGAAACACCATATATTTT.

As regards this clone: At one end, the junction sequence differs from germline, possibly due to a read error. Other nucleotide sequences in the sample specify the same CDR3. V is TRBV5-1 and J is TRBJ2-2; possibly TRBD1 for D (5 bases). The CDR3 spans 16 residues. Germline CDR1 and CDR2: SGHRS and YFSETQ. The CDR3 DNA sequence: TGCGCCAGCAGCTTGGCGACAGACTCGAATACCGGGGAGCTGTTTTTT. Translation: CASSLATDSNTGELFF.

The chain is built from TRBV29-1 and TRBJ1-1; TRBD1 might be the D (5 bases). This CDR3 has 13 amino acids. The germline V gene encodes CDR1 SQVTM and CDR2 ANQGSEA. The V end lost 5 bases, the J end lost 1 base, and 11 bases lay between the germline ends. CDR3: CSVLRGRNTEAFF. The CDR3 nucleotides are TGCAGCGTTTTAAGGGGCAGGAACACTGAAGCTTTCTTT.

The rearrangement uses TRBV7-9 and TRBJ1-4; maybe TRBD1 (6 bases). The CDR3 contains 14 residues. Trimming left V 5 bases short and J 11 bases short, with 18 bases between. CDR1 is SEHNR and CDR2 is FQNEAQ in the germline V gene (reference sequence). Written as DNA, the CDR3 is TGTGCCAGCAGCGAAGAGGGGGGCGCGTTGAAACTGTTTTTT. This sequence encodes CASSEEGGALKLFF.

The chain employs TRBV2 and TRBJ1-5, with D possibly matching TRBD1 (5 bases). Per germline, CDR1 SNHLY and CDR2 FYNNEI. The V end was cut by 3 bases, the J end by 2 bases, with 8 bases between. The CDR3 runs 14 residues. This chain's CDR3 is CASSDGQGNQPQHF. CDR3 coding DNA: TGTGCCAGCAGTGATGGACAAGGCAATCAGCCCCAGCATTTT.

The chain joins TRBV11-3 to TRBJ2-7; D is undetermined. Germline lookup yields CDR1 SGHNT and CDR2 YENEEA. The CDR3 spans 12 residues. V was cut by 1 base and J by 5 bases, with 6 bases left in between. The CDR3 spells CASSLAANEQYF. The CDR3 bases are TGTGCCAGCAGCTTAGCGGCCAACGAGCAGTACTTC.

V is TRBV6-1 and J is TRBJ1-5; perhaps TRBD1 as D (6 bases). The CDR3 sequence is 15 residues long. V lost 6 bases and J lost 0, with 12 bases in between. Germline CDR1 reads MNHNS; CDR2 reads SASEGT. CDR3 bases: TGTGCCAGCAGCTTACAGGGCCCTAGCAATCAGCCCCAGCATTTT. Its translation: CASSLQGPSNQPQHF.

The chain links TRBV5-1 to TRBJ2-2; 9 nucleotides match TRBD1. The germline V gene has CDR1 SGHRS and CDR2 YFSETQ. The V segment lost 7 bases and the J segment 6 bases; nucleotides outside the gene matches: 10. The CDR3 totals 15 residues. CDR3 sequence: CASGSPDRGAGELFF. DNA for the CDR3: TGCGCCAGCGGATCCCCGGACAGGGGAGCCGGGGAGCTGTTTTTT.

V is TRBV29-1 and J is TRBJ2-5; TRBD2 agrees at 8 bases. From germline, CDR1 is SQVTM and CDR2 ANQGSEA. V trimming: 6 bases; J trimming: 5 bases; junction bases outside the gene matches: 20. This CDR3 comprises 17 residues. In DNA form, the CDR3 reads TGCAGCGTCGACGAGGGACTAGTGGGGGGGCTTGCGGAGACCCAGTACTTC. Residues: CSVDEGLVGGLAETQYF.

This clone has a single count. V gene TRBV5-4 combines with J gene TRBJ1-4; TRBD1 might be the D (6 bases). Germline V gene sequence: CDR1 SGHNT, CDR2 YYREEE (reference sequence). The CDR3 is 13 residues long. Trimming removed 9 bases at V and 8 bases at J, with 17 bases between. CDR3 bases: TGTGCCATTGGCGGGACATCGGGAGAAAAACTGTTTTTT. Protein sequence: CAIGGTSGEKLFF.

The J gene is TRBJ1-2, the V gene TRBV5-6, with TRBD1 as a possible D gene (5 bases). The length of the CDR3 is 14 residues. Germline V lookup: CDR1 SGHDT, CDR2 YYEEEE. Trimming shortened V by 0 bases and J by 2 bases, and 8 bases separated the two germline ends. The CDR3 nucleotides read TGTGCCAGCAGCTTGGAGACAGCGAACTATGGCTACACCTTC. Its protein product is CASSLETANYGYTF.

The chain employs TRBV10-1 and TRBJ2-1, with 9 bases identical to TRBD1. Germline lookup yields CDR1 WNHNN and CDR2 SYGVQD (reference sequence). V dropped 4 bases and J dropped 5; count of bases not matched to a gene: 12. The CDR3 consists of 17 residues. The CDR3 sequence: CASSGGPRDRADNEQFF. DNA of the CDR3: TGCGCCAGCAGTGGGGGTCCCCGGGACAGGGCCGACAATGAGCAGTTCTTC.

V gene TRBV19 combines with J gene TRBJ1-4; 8 bases line up with TRBD1. Germline-derived CDR1 and CDR2 are LNHDA and SQIVND (reference sequence). Unmatched junction bases numbered 3, after V lost 5 bases and J lost 4 bases. This CDR3 comprises 14 residues. CDR3 DNA sequence: TGTGCCAGTAGTCGGACAGGGTATAATGAAAAACTGTTTTTT. It codes for CASSRTGYNEKLFF.

The CDR3 DNA sequence: TGTGCCAGTAGTGTATCCGTTGCTGGGAACTATGGCTACACCTTC. Translating gives CASSVSVAGNYGYTF. The chain couples TRBV19 to TRBJ1-2, with D unresolved. V lost 5 bases, J lost 2 bases, and 15 bases lay in between. There are 15 residues in the CDR3. Germline CDR1 is LNHDA and CDR2 is SQIVND (reference sequence).

V usage is TRBV9 and J usage is TRBJ2-2; D gene ambiguous. The V gene's germline CDR1 is SGDLS and CDR2 YYNGEE. With 6 bases removed from V and 8 bases from J, the gap between germline ends came to 14 bases. CDR3 length: 13 residues. CDR3 DNA sequence: TGTGCCAGCACGGCTACCTCAGGAGGGGAGCTGTTTTTT. It codes for CASTATSGGELFF.

This clone was detected only a few times. The chain joins TRBV5-4 to TRBJ2-2, with no clear D. The V end was cut by 3 bases, the J end by 2 bases, with 8 bases between. The CDR3 is 14 residues long. Germline CDR1 SGHNT, CDR2 YYREEE (reference sequence). Written as DNA, the CDR3 is TGTGCCAGCAGCTCAGAATTCAACACCGGGGAGCTGTTTTTT. Encoded protein: CASSSEFNTGELFF. The whole variable domain, remainder taken from reference TRBV5-4 and TRBJ2-2, is ETGVTQSPTHLIKTRGQQVTLRCSSQSGHNTVSWYQQALGQGPQFIFQYYREEENGRGNFPPRFSGLQFPNYSSELNVNALELDDSALYLCASSSEFNTGELFFGEGSRLTVL.

CDR3 protein: CASSLVTGGFYGYTF. CDR3 in DNA: TGTGCCAGCAGCTTGGTGACAGGGGGTTTCTATGGCTACACCTTC. J is TRBJ1-2 and V is TRBV5-6, with 9 nucleotides matching TRBD1. The CDR3 contains 15 residues. The germline V gene has CDR1 SGHDT and CDR2 YYEEEE. V was clipped by 0 bases and J by 4 bases; unmatched bases: 4. Supplemented by reference TRBV5-6 and TRBJ1-2, the full variable domain reads DAGVTQSPTHLIKTRGQQVTLRCSPKSGHDTVSWYQQALGQGPQFIFQYYEEEERQRGNFPDRFSGHQFPNYSSELNVNALLLGDSALYLCASSLVTGGFYGYTFGSGTRLTVV.

Only one count was recorded for this clone. The chain combines TRBV5-1 with TRBJ2-1; D may match TRBD1 or TRBD2 (5 bases each). Germline loops: CDR1 SGHRS, CDR2 YFSETQ. Trimming took off 2 bases at V and 4 bases at J, with 16 bases between the two ends. The CDR3 has 16 residues. The DNA of the CDR3 is TGCGCCAGCAGCTTCTCCGGGTCCAGGGAGTACAATGAGCAGTTCTTC. Translation: CASSFSGSREYNEQFF.

V gene TRBV18 combines with J gene TRBJ2-2, with D possibly TRBD2 on 5 matching bases. The CDR3 extends over 15 amino acids. Deletions cut 1 base from V and 4 bases from J, with 10 bases between. Germline-derived CDR1 and CDR2 are KGHSH and LQKENI. The CDR3 DNA reads as TGTGCCAGCTCACCACTGGTTGGGAGCACCGGGGAGCTGTTTTTT. Translation: CASSPLVGSTGELFF. Variable domain in full (rest from reference TRBV18 and TRBJ2-2): NAGVMQNPRHLVRRRGQEARLRCSPMKGHSHVYWYRQLPEEGLKFMVYLQKENIIDESGMPKERFSAEFPKEGPSILRIQQVVRGDSAAYFCASSPLVGSTGELFFGEGSRLTVL.